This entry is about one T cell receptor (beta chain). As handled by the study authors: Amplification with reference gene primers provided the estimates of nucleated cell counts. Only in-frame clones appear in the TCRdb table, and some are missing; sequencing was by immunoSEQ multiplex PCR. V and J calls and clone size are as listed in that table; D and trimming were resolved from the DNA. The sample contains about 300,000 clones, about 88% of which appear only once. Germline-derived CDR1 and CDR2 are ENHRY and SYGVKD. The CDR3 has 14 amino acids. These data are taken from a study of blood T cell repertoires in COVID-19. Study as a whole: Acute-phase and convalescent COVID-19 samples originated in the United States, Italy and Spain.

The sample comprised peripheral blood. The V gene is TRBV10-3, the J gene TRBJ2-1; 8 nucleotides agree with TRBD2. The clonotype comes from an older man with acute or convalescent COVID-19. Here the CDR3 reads CGTSRREEYNEQFF. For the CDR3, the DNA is TGTGGTACCTCCCGGCGGGAGGAGTACAATGAGCAGTTCTTC.